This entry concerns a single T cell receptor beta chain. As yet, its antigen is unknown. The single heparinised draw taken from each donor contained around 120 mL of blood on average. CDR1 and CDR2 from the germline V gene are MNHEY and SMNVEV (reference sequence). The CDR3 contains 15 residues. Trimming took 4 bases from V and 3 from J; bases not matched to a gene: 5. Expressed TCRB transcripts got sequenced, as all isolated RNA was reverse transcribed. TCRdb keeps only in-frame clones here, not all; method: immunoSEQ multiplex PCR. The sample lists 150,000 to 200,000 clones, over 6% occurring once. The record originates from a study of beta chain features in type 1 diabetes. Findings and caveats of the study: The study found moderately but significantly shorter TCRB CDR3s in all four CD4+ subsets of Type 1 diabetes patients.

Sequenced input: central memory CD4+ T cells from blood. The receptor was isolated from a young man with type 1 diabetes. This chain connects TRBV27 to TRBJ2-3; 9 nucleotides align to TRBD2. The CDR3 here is CASSSLLAGTDTQYF. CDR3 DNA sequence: TGTGCCAGCAGTTCCCTCCTAGCGGGAACAGATACGCAGTATTTT.